A single T cell receptor beta chain is shown here with its context. The sample belongs to a study of PD-1 blockade in classical Hodgkin lymphoma. Method: immunoSEQ multiplex PCR; TCRdb's copy keeps in-frame clones and lacks some. Of 15,000 to 20,000 clones listed, approximately 83% are singletons. Time point indicated: cycle 4 day 1 (C4D1), after five to seven weeks of nivolumab. Each patient relapsed following autologous stem cell transplantation, and prior brentuximab vedotin exposure differed. CDR3 size: 18 residues. Trimming took 0 bases from V and 4 from J; bases not matched to a gene: 8. Germline V gene lookup returns CDR1 SGHTA and CDR2 FQGNSA.

This TCR was sampled from a human donor with classical Hodgkin lymphoma. This chain uses TRBV7-2 with TRBJ2-2; 10 bases align to TRBD2. Sequences were derived from peripheral blood mononuclear cells (PBMCs), sampled before the fourth cycle of nivolumab. The CDR3 reads CASSLARLAGPPTGELFF. CDR3 coding DNA: TGTGCCAGCAGCTTAGCAAGACTAGCGGGTCCCCCCACCGGGGAGCTGTTTTTT.